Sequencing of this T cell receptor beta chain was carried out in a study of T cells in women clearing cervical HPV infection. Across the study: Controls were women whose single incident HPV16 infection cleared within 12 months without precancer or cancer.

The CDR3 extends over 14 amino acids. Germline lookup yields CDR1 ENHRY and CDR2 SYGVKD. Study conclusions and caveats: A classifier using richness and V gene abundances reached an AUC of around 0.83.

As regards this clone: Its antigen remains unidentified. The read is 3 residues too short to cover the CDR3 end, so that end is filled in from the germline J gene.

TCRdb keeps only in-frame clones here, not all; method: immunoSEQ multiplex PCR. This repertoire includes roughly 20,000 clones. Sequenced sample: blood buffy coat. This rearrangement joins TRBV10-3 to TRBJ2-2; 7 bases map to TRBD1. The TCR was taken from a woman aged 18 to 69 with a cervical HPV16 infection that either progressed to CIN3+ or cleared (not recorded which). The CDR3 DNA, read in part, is TGTGCCATCAGTGAAGGACAGGATAATTCACCG. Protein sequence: CAISEGQDNSP. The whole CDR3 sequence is CAISEGQDNSPLFF.